Given below is one TCR beta chain in context. The source of the sample is a study of shared clonotypes between healthy human individuals. Repertoires were generated with immunoSEQ multiplex PCR, while TCRdb's copy carries only in-frame clones and drops some. The table has about 590,000 clones, around 95% seen once. CD45RO-negative, CCR7-positively selected cells formed the naive CD8 fraction, excluding terminally differentiated effector memory CD45RA+ cells. All of the donors resided in Nashville, Tennessee, and each was a Caucasian adult. V was pared by 0 bases and J by 7 bases, with 10 bases between. CDR1 and CDR2 (germline): SGHRS, YFSETQ. The CDR3 covers 13 residues.

What was sequenced was naive CD8+ T cells sorted from blood. The rearrangement joins TRBV5-1 to TRBJ1-1; D remains ambiguous. The receptor's source is a woman younger than 45 in good health. CDR3: CASSLGGKGEAFF. As DNA, the CDR3 is TGCGCCAGCAGCTTGGGGGGTAAGGGTGAAGCTTTCTTT.